This is a list of T cell receptor beta chains from one sample in a study of cytomegalovirus exposure and HLA in healthy donors. Libraries were prepared by immunoSEQ multiplex PCR; TCRdb keeps only in-frame clonotypes and omits some of them. The sample table includes roughly 120,000 clones. The source material was PBMCs. The receptors here all came from a man aged 25-40 years in good health and CMV-seronegative. Each CDR3 is given with its conserved first and last residue. Each record gives: CDR3 DNA, CDR3 protein, J gene, V gene, D gene. The D gene is left open where the match is weak.

CDR3 DNA: TGTGCCACCAGCAGCCGGACTGCCCAGGGCTACACCTTC
CDR3 protein: CATSSRTAQGYTF
J gene: TRBJ1-2
V gene: TRBV15
D gene: .

CDR3 DNA: TGCGCCAGCAGCTTGGGGGGACACGGCCTCTCCGAGCAGTACTTC
CDR3 protein: CASSLGGHGLSEQYF
J gene: TRBJ2-7
V gene: TRBV5-1
D gene: .

CDR3 DNA: TGTGCCAGTAGCCAACATGGCACAGATACGCAGTATTTT
CDR3 protein: CASSQHGTDTQYF
J gene: TRBJ2-3
V gene: TRBV19
D gene: .

CDR3 DNA: TGTGCCAGCAGGGATGGGACTAGTCCCTACGAGCAGTACTTC
CDR3 protein: CASRDGTSPYEQYF
J gene: TRBJ2-7
V gene: TRBV2
D gene: TRBD2

CDR3 DNA: TGTGCCAGCAGCAACGGCAGGGGCTTTCGCTATAATTCACCCCTCCACTTT
CDR3 protein: CASSNGRGFRYNSPLHF
J gene: TRBJ1-6
V gene: TRBV21-1
D gene: .

CDR3 DNA: TGTGCCAGCAGCTTAGAGAAAGGGGAAGAGACCCAGTACTTC
CDR3 protein: CASSLEKGEETQYF
J gene: TRBJ2-5
V gene: TRBV7-2
D gene: .

CDR3 DNA: TGTGCCAGCAGCTTCGGGTTCCCCTGGACTAGCGGGGCCAATGAGCAGTTCTTC
CDR3 protein: CASSFGFPWTSGANEQFF
J gene: TRBJ2-1
V gene: TRBV11-1
D gene: TRBD2

CDR3 DNA: TGTGCCAGCAGGGGGGACAGGGGGCAGCCCCAGCATTTT
CDR3 protein: CASRGDRGQPQHF
J gene: TRBJ1-5
V gene: TRBV6-5
D gene: TRBD1

CDR3 DNA: TGTGCCAGCAGCTTCGCGGGCTCTGGGGCCCAGCATTTT
CDR3 protein: CASSFAGSGAQHF
J gene: TRBJ1-5
V gene: TRBV5-6
D gene: .

CDR3 DNA: TGTGCCAGCAGTTGGACAAGGGCTAACTATGGCTACACCTTC
CDR3 protein: CASSWTRANYGYTF
J gene: TRBJ1-2
V gene: TRBV6-5
D gene: .

CDR3 DNA: TGTGCCAGCAGTTTAACTCACCGGAACACTGAAGCTTTCTTT
CDR3 protein: CASSLTHRNTEAFF
J gene: TRBJ1-1
V gene: TRBV28
D gene: .

CDR3 DNA: TGCAGCGTTGAAGATGGGGGGGGCATAGCCTACAATGAGCAGTTCTTC
CDR3 protein: CSVEDGGGIAYNEQFF
J gene: TRBJ2-1
V gene: TRBV29-1
D gene: .

CDR3 DNA: TGTGCCAGCAGCCTCGACAGTAGCAATCAGCCCCAGCATTTT
CDR3 protein: CASSLDSSNQPQHF
J gene: TRBJ1-5
V gene: TRBV7-9
D gene: .

CDR3 DNA: TGTGCCAGCAGCTCCGAGAGACAGGGGATTAGGGATACGCAGTATTTT
CDR3 protein: CASSSERQGIRDTQYF
J gene: TRBJ2-3
V gene: TRBV7-9
D gene: TRBD1

CDR3 DNA: TGCGCCAGCAGGGAGGAGGCGAACACCGGGGAGCTGTTTTTT
CDR3 protein: CASREEANTGELFF
J gene: TRBJ2-2
V gene: TRBV5-1
D gene: .

CDR3 DNA: TGCGCCAGCAGCCCCTACTCGGGGTTTATCATCCCTGAAGCTTTCTTT
CDR3 protein: CASSPYSGFIIPEAFF
J gene: TRBJ1-1
V gene: TRBV5-1
D gene: .

CDR3 DNA: TGCGCCAGCAGCCAAGATAGGAGCCCCTATGGCTACACCTTC
CDR3 protein: CASSQDRSPYGYTF
J gene: TRBJ1-2
V gene: TRBV4-3
D gene: .

CDR3 DNA: TGCGCCAGCAGCTTTGGAGGGTTGGATGGCTACACCTTC
CDR3 protein: CASSFGGLDGYTF
J gene: TRBJ1-2
V gene: TRBV5-1
D gene: .

CDR3 DNA: TGTGCCACCAGCAGAGATGCCCCGGCCCAGGGCTCCTATGGCTACACCTTC
CDR3 protein: CATSRDAPAQGSYGYTF
J gene: TRBJ1-2
V gene: TRBV15
D gene: .

CDR3 DNA: TGCAGCGCAATACAATGGACAGAGTATGGCTACACCTTC
CDR3 protein: CSAIQWTEYGYTF
J gene: TRBJ1-2
V gene: TRBV29-1
D gene: .

CDR3 DNA: TGTGCCAGCAGCTTAACTAGCAGGCAAGAGACCCAGTACTTC
CDR3 protein: CASSLTSRQETQYF
J gene: TRBJ2-5
V gene: TRBV7-2
D gene: .

CDR3 DNA: TGTGCCAGCAGTGTAATACAGGGTAGCAATCAGCCCCAGCATTTT
CDR3 protein: CASSVIQGSNQPQHF
J gene: TRBJ1-5
V gene: TRBV6-1
D gene: .

CDR3 DNA: TGCGCCAGCAGCTTTCAACTAGCGGACAATGAGCAGTTCTTC
CDR3 protein: CASSFQLADNEQFF
J gene: TRBJ2-1
V gene: TRBV5-1
D gene: TRBD2

CDR3 DNA: TGTGCCAGCAGTTTTTTGGGACAGGGAGATACCGGGGAGCTGTTTTTT
CDR3 protein: CASSFLGQGDTGELFF
J gene: TRBJ2-2
V gene: TRBV27
D gene: TRBD1

CDR3 DNA: TGTGCCAGCAGCTCGACTAGCGGGTCCTCCTACGAGCAGTACTTC
CDR3 protein: CASSSTSGSSYEQYF
J gene: TRBJ2-7
V gene: TRBV11-2
D gene: TRBD2

CDR3 DNA: TGTGCCAGCAGCTTGGCTGGACAGGGTATCTCACCCCTCCACTTT
CDR3 protein: CASSLAGQGISPLHF
J gene: TRBJ1-6
V gene: TRBV5-4
D gene: TRBD1

CDR3 DNA: TGTGCCAGCAGCTTTAGCGGGCATCTGGGGGAGACCCAGTACTTC
CDR3 protein: CASSFSGHLGETQYF
J gene: TRBJ2-5
V gene: TRBV5-6
D gene: TRBD2

CDR3 DNA: TGTGCCAGCAGTCCCGGCGGGACAGGCCTACTTTACGAGCAGTACTTC
CDR3 protein: CASSPGGTGLLYEQYF
J gene: TRBJ2-7
V gene: TRBV27
D gene: TRBD1

CDR3 DNA: TGTGCCAGCAGTGAATTCGCGACAGAGTTCACTGAAGCTTTCTTT
CDR3 protein: CASSEFATEFTEAFF
J gene: TRBJ1-1
V gene: TRBV6-1
D gene: .

CDR3 DNA: TGTGCCAGTATTAATCAGTTGGCAGGAGGGTTCACTGAAGCTTTCTTT
CDR3 protein: CASINQLAGGFTEAFF
J gene: TRBJ1-1
V gene: TRBV19
D gene: .

CDR3 DNA: TGCGCCAGCAGCTCGGGACAATTCGCAACTAATGAAAAACTGTTTTTT
CDR3 protein: CASSSGQFATNEKLFF
J gene: TRBJ1-4
V gene: TRBV5-1
D gene: .

CDR3 DNA: TGTGCCAGCAGCCCAATACCGGGACAGGGGTACAATGAGCAGTTCTTC
CDR3 protein: CASSPIPGQGYNEQFF
J gene: TRBJ2-1
V gene: TRBV9
D gene: TRBD1

CDR3 DNA: TGTGCCAGCAGCCAAGGCCTTCTTATCCGAGATAATTCACCCCTCCACTTT
CDR3 protein: CASSQGLLIRDNSPLHF
J gene: TRBJ1-6
V gene: TRBV14
D gene: .

CDR3 DNA: TGTGCCAGCTCACCGGGGCTAGCGGGCCCTTGGGAGCAGTACTTC
CDR3 protein: CASSPGLAGPWEQYF
J gene: TRBJ2-5
V gene: TRBV18
D gene: TRBD2

CDR3 DNA: TGTGCCAGCAGTGAATTTGCGGGAGGGAAAACGCAGTATTTT
CDR3 protein: CASSEFAGGKTQYF
J gene: TRBJ2-3
V gene: TRBV6-1
D gene: TRBD2

CDR3 DNA: TGTGCCAGCAGTATCGGGCGGGGACCCTACGAGCAGTACTTC
CDR3 protein: CASSIGRGPYEQYF
J gene: TRBJ2-7
V gene: TRBV27
D gene: .

CDR3 DNA: TGCGCCAGCAGCCAAGACCCGGGAGGCTTAACCGGGGAGCTGTTTTTT
CDR3 protein: CASSQDPGGLTGELFF
J gene: TRBJ2-2
V gene: TRBV4-3
D gene: TRBD2

CDR3 DNA: TGTGGTACCTGTCGGGAGGGAAAAGAGACCCAGTACTTC
CDR3 protein: CGTCREGKETQYF
J gene: TRBJ2-5
V gene: TRBV11-2
D gene: TRBD2

CDR3 DNA: TGTGCCAGCAGCTTGGATGGGACAGGGGGGGTTAGGAGCAATCAGCCCCAGCATTTT
CDR3 protein: CASSLDGTGGVRSNQPQHF
J gene: TRBJ1-5
V gene: TRBV11-2
D gene: TRBD1

CDR3 DNA: TGTGCCAGCAGTGAAGGCGGAGCGATCACAGATACGCAGTATTTT
CDR3 protein: CASSEGGAITDTQYF
J gene: TRBJ2-3
V gene: TRBV25-1
D gene: .

CDR3 DNA: TGTGCCAGCTCACCACCGCAAGCGGGCTCCTCCTACGAGCAGTACTTC
CDR3 protein: CASSPPQAGSSYEQYF
J gene: TRBJ2-7
V gene: TRBV18
D gene: .

CDR3 DNA: TGTGCCAGCAGGGAGGGGGGGACCTACAATGAGCAGTTCTTC
CDR3 protein: CASREGGTYNEQFF
J gene: TRBJ2-1
V gene: TRBV6-6
D gene: .

CDR3 DNA: TGCGCCAGCAGCCAAGATTCAGGCGGGAGGGCCTACAATGAGCAGTTCTTC
CDR3 protein: CASSQDSGGRAYNEQFF
J gene: TRBJ2-1
V gene: TRBV4-3
D gene: TRBD2

CDR3 DNA: TGTGCCAGCACCATTGCCGGGGTAGGCCATGGCTACACCTTC
CDR3 protein: CASTIAGVGHGYTF
J gene: TRBJ1-2
V gene: TRBV6-5
D gene: .

CDR3 DNA: TGTGCCAGCAGCCTGGGGACAGGGGGCTCCTACGAGCAGTACTTC
CDR3 protein: CASSLGTGGSYEQYF
J gene: TRBJ2-7
V gene: TRBV5-6
D gene: TRBD1

CDR3 DNA: TGTGCCAGCATCAGGACAGAGAATAATTCACCCCTCCACTTT
CDR3 protein: CASIRTENNSPLHF
J gene: TRBJ1-6
V gene: TRBV11-2
D gene: .

CDR3 DNA: TGTGCCAGCAGCCGCGGACAGACTAGCACAGATACGCAGTATTTT
CDR3 protein: CASSRGQTSTDTQYF
J gene: TRBJ2-3
V gene: TRBV7-9
D gene: .

CDR3 DNA: TGTGCCAGCAGCGCTTCTAGCGGGGACGAATACTACGAGCAGTACTTC
CDR3 protein: CASSASSGDEYYEQYF
J gene: TRBJ2-7
V gene: TRBV7-2
D gene: TRBD2

CDR3 DNA: TGTGCCAGCAGTCGGACTAGCGGCGAGCAGTACTTC
CDR3 protein: CASSRTSGEQYF
J gene: TRBJ2-7
V gene: TRBV6-6
D gene: TRBD2